A selection of T cell receptor beta chains follows, all from one sample in a study of Ad26.COV2.S vaccination and SARS-CoV-2 variants. Clones were read by immunoSEQ multiplex PCR, and TCRdb kept only the in-frame ones, dropping some. The data show around 300,000 clones, roughly 90% seen once. Specimen: peripheral blood, collected in a trial of Ad26.COV2.S vaccine versus placebo. All receptors come from a person between 18 and 59 years old who received the Ad26.COV2.S COVID-19 vaccine or a placebo. Both conserved end residues are part of each CDR3. A D gene is named only where the DNA matches it firmly. The listing skips clone size in some rows; elsewhere it reads once, few, many or a size class.

v_gene: TRBV18
j_gene: TRBJ1-2
d_gene: NA
abundance: NA
CDR3nt: TGTGCCAGCTCAGAACAGGGAAACTATGGCTACACCTTC
CDR3aa: CASSEQGNYGYTF

v_gene: TRBV7-2
j_gene: TRBJ1-1
d_gene: NA
abundance: NA
CDR3nt: TGTGCCAGCAGCTTAGCGGACAGCCACCCCGGGGCTTTCTTT
CDR3aa: CASSLADSHPGAFF

v_gene: TRBV5-1
j_gene: TRBJ1-2
d_gene: NA
abundance: NA
CDR3nt: TGCGCCAGCAGCTTGGATAGCAGCCGAGCGAACTATGGCTACACCTTC
CDR3aa: CASSLDSSRANYGYTF

v_gene: TRBV29-1
j_gene: TRBJ1-2
d_gene: NA
abundance: once
CDR3nt: TGCAGCGTTGGGGGTGCGTCAGGGTCAAATGGCTACACCTTC
CDR3aa: CSVGGASGSNGYTF

v_gene: TRBV19
j_gene: TRBJ1-3
d_gene: TRBD1
abundance: NA
CDR3nt: TGTGCCAGTGCCTACATAGGGGGCAGCTCTGGAAACACCATATATTTT
CDR3aa: CASAYIGGSSGNTIYF

v_gene: TRBV6-2/TRBV6-3
j_gene: TRBJ2-5
d_gene: NA
abundance: NA
CDR3nt: TGTGCCAGCAGTTACTCAACCCGGAGGGAGACCCAGTACTTC
CDR3aa: CASSYSTRRETQYF

v_gene: TRBV7-8
j_gene: TRBJ2-3
d_gene: TRBD2
abundance: NA
CDR3nt: TGTGCCAGCAGCCTAGCGGGAGGGCCGGGAGATACGCAGTATTTT
CDR3aa: CASSLAGGPGDTQYF

v_gene: TRBV3-1/TRBV3-2
j_gene: TRBJ2-2
d_gene: NA
abundance: NA
CDR3nt: TGTGCCAGCAGCCAACGGCTTACTAGGGAGGAGCTGTTTTTT
CDR3aa: CASSQRLTREELFF

v_gene: TRBV7-2
j_gene: TRBJ2-5
d_gene: NA
abundance: few
CDR3nt: TGTGCCAGCAGCTTAGACGGACTCCAAGAGACCCAGTACTTC
CDR3aa: CASSLDGLQETQYF

v_gene: TRBV7-9
j_gene: TRBJ1-1
d_gene: NA
abundance: NA
CDR3nt: TGTGCCAGCAGCCACACAGTGACGACTGAAGCTTTCTTT
CDR3aa: CASSHTVTTEAFF

v_gene: TRBV19
j_gene: TRBJ1-5
d_gene: NA
abundance: once
CDR3nt: TGTGCCAGTAGTATGCTCAGAGCTAATCAGCCCCAGCATTTT
CDR3aa: CASSMLRANQPQHF

v_gene: TRBV20-1
j_gene: TRBJ2-7
d_gene: TRBD2
abundance: NA
CDR3nt: TGCAGTGCTAGTCAGCGGGGGATCCGCGAGCAGTACTTC
CDR3aa: CSASQRGIREQYF

v_gene: TRBV7-3
j_gene: TRBJ1-1
d_gene: NA
abundance: NA
CDR3nt: TGTGCCAGCAGCTTAGACCTGGGCAGGGCGGGAGACACTGAAGCTTTCTTT
CDR3aa: CASSLDLGRAGDTEAFF

v_gene: TRBV6-2/TRBV6-3
j_gene: TRBJ2-7
d_gene: TRBD1
abundance: NA
CDR3nt: TGTGCCAGCAGTTACTCGGGACAGGACGAGTACTTC
CDR3aa: CASSYSGQDEYF

v_gene: TRBV10-3
j_gene: TRBJ2-2
d_gene: NA
abundance: NA
CDR3nt: TGTGCCATCAGTGGAGAGGTTCCGAACACCGGGGAGCTGTTTTTT
CDR3aa: CAISGEVPNTGELFF

v_gene: TRBV6-5
j_gene: TRBJ1-3
d_gene: TRBD1
abundance: NA
CDR3nt: TGTGCCAGCAGTTATGAGGGGGCGAAGGCAAACACCATATATTTT
CDR3aa: CASSYEGAKANTIYF

v_gene: TRBV11-3
j_gene: TRBJ2-2
d_gene: NA
abundance: once
CDR3nt: TGTGCCAGCAGCTCGCTGACAGGGAGGACCGGGGAGCTGTTTTTT
CDR3aa: CASSSLTGRTGELFF

v_gene: TRBV6-5
j_gene: TRBJ1-2
d_gene: NA
abundance: once
CDR3nt: TGTGCCAGCAGCCAGATGTACGGCAACTCAGGGGGCTACACCTTC
CDR3aa: CASSQMYGNSGGYTF

v_gene: TRBV28
j_gene: TRBJ1-1
d_gene: NA
abundance: NA
CDR3nt: TGTGCCAGCAAAGGCTTCATGAACACTGAAGCTTTCTTT
CDR3aa: CASKGFMNTEAFF

v_gene: TRBV7-8
j_gene: TRBJ1-4
d_gene: NA
abundance: NA
CDR3nt: TGTGCCAGCAGCTTAGACCGGACCGAAAAACTGTTTTTT
CDR3aa: CASSLDRTEKLFF

v_gene: TRBV15
j_gene: TRBJ1-2
d_gene: NA
abundance: once
CDR3nt: TGTGCCACCAGCAGCCGCGGAGGAAGTGGCTACACCTTC
CDR3aa: CATSSRGGSGYTF

v_gene: TRBV6-6
j_gene: TRBJ2-3
d_gene: NA
abundance: NA
CDR3nt: TGTGCCAGCAGTTACTGGAAGCAGACTAGCACAGATACGCAGTATTTT
CDR3aa: CASSYWKQTSTDTQYF

v_gene: TRBV25-1
j_gene: TRBJ2-1
d_gene: TRBD2
abundance: NA
CDR3nt: TGTGCCAGCAGTCGGATCTCGGGACTAGCGGGCAATGAGCAGTTCTTC
CDR3aa: CASSRISGLAGNEQFF

v_gene: TRBV19
j_gene: TRBJ2-7
d_gene: NA
abundance: NA
CDR3nt: TGTGCCAGTAGTACAGGATACAAGGGGCTTATTTACGAGCAGTACTTC
CDR3aa: CASSTGYKGLIYEQYF

v_gene: TRBV4-1
j_gene: TRBJ2-5
d_gene: NA
abundance: NA
CDR3nt: TGCGCCAGCAGCCATCACAGGGTGGGAGAGACCCAGTACTTC
CDR3aa: CASSHHRVGETQYF

v_gene: TRBV5-1
j_gene: TRBJ2-2
d_gene: TRBD1
abundance: NA
CDR3nt: TGCGCCAGCAGTCGTTGGACAGGGGACACCGGGGAGCTGTTTTTT
CDR3aa: CASSRWTGDTGELFF

v_gene: TRBV7-2
j_gene: TRBJ1-5
d_gene: NA
abundance: once
CDR3nt: TGTGCCAGCAGCTTACCCCGTGGGCAGCATAGCAATCAGCCCCAGCATTTT
CDR3aa: CASSLPRGQHSNQPQHF

v_gene: TRBV20-1
j_gene: TRBJ1-2
d_gene: TRBD1
abundance: NA
CDR3nt: TGCAGTGTCGACAGGGTAATTGGCTACACCTTC
CDR3aa: CSVDRVIGYTF

v_gene: TRBV4-2
j_gene: TRBJ1-3
d_gene: NA
abundance: NA
CDR3nt: TGTGCCAGCAGCCTCATGGAAGGCTCTGGAAACACCATATATTTT
CDR3aa: CASSLMEGSGNTIYF

v_gene: TRBV7-9
j_gene: TRBJ1-2
d_gene: NA
abundance: NA
CDR3nt: TGTGCCAGCAGCTCGACCGACGGAATTAACTATGGCTACACCTTC
CDR3aa: CASSSTDGINYGYTF

v_gene: TRBV5-1
j_gene: TRBJ2-7
d_gene: TRBD1
abundance: NA
CDR3nt: TGCGCCAGCAGCCTGATGGACAGGGCGACCTACGAGCAGTACTTC
CDR3aa: CASSLMDRATYEQYF

v_gene: TRBV12-3/TRBV12-4
j_gene: TRBJ1-3
d_gene: TRBD1
abundance: NA
CDR3nt: TGTGCCAGCAGTTCTGACAGGGGGAACACCATATATTTT
CDR3aa: CASSSDRGNTIYF

v_gene: TRBV5-8
j_gene: TRBJ1-5
d_gene: TRBD1
abundance: NA
CDR3nt: TGTGCCAGCAGCCCAGGGACAGGGCCAAGTCAGCCCCAGCATTTT
CDR3aa: CASSPGTGPSQPQHF

v_gene: TRBV5-1
j_gene: TRBJ2-3
d_gene: TRBD2
abundance: NA
CDR3nt: TGCGCCAGCAGCTCTAAGGACCCGGCAGCCTCGCGGGGGGACCTCACAGATACGCAGTATTTT
CDR3aa: CASSSKDPAASRGDLTDTQYF

v_gene: TRBV3-1/TRBV3-2
j_gene: TRBJ2-5
d_gene: NA
abundance: NA
CDR3nt: TGTGCCAGCAGCCGGGAGGATCTACAGGGGTTTGGGGAGACCCAGTACTTC
CDR3aa: CASSREDLQGFGETQYF

v_gene: TRBV3-1/TRBV3-2
j_gene: TRBJ1-2
d_gene: NA
abundance: NA
CDR3nt: TGTGCCAGCAGCCCCATCGGGGCGACGGTGCTCTATGGCTACACCTTC
CDR3aa: CASSPIGATVLYGYTF

v_gene: TRBV19
j_gene: TRBJ1-2
d_gene: NA
abundance: NA
CDR3nt: TGTGCCAGTAGTATTGGGGGAATTTATGGCTACACCTTC
CDR3aa: CASSIGGIYGYTF

v_gene: TRBV2
j_gene: TRBJ1-2
d_gene: TRBD1
abundance: NA
CDR3nt: TGTGCCAGACAATTCACCACCGGGACAGCCATCGATGGCTACACCTTC
CDR3aa: CARQFTTGTAIDGYTF

v_gene: TRBV3-1/TRBV3-2
j_gene: TRBJ2-1
d_gene: TRBD2
abundance: NA
CDR3nt: TGTGCCAGCAGCCGTCTAGCGGGAGAGGGGGGTAATGAGCAGTTCTTC
CDR3aa: CASSRLAGEGGNEQFF

v_gene: TRBV27
j_gene: TRBJ1-6
d_gene: TRBD1
abundance: NA
CDR3nt: TGTGCCAGCAGAGGAAAAGGGGGCTATAATAATTCACCCCTCCACTTT
CDR3aa: CASRGKGGYNNSPLHF

v_gene: TRBV14
j_gene: TRBJ2-7
d_gene: NA
abundance: NA
CDR3nt: TGTGCCAGCAGCCAAGGCTACGAGCAGTACTTC
CDR3aa: CASSQGYEQYF

v_gene: TRBV12-2
j_gene: TRBJ1-2
d_gene: NA
abundance: NA
CDR3nt: TGTGCAAGTCATGGCAGGGCATATGGCTACACCTTC
CDR3aa: CASHGRAYGYTF

v_gene: TRBV6-4
j_gene: TRBJ1-1
d_gene: NA
abundance: NA
CDR3nt: TGTGCCAGCAGTGACACGGCCGGGGGTGTGGGATCTGAAGCTTTCTTT
CDR3aa: CASSDTAGGVGSEAFF

v_gene: TRBV5-4
j_gene: TRBJ1-1
d_gene: TRBD1
abundance: NA
CDR3nt: TGTGCCAGCAGCTACGGCGTCAGCAGGGGGTGGGAGGACACTGAAGCTTTCTTT
CDR3aa: CASSYGVSRGWEDTEAFF

v_gene: TRBV4-3
j_gene: TRBJ2-3
d_gene: TRBD2
abundance: NA
CDR3nt: TGCGCCAGCAGCCGGACTAGCGGATACACAGATACGCAGTATTTT
CDR3aa: CASSRTSGYTDTQYF

v_gene: TRBV3-1/TRBV3-2
j_gene: TRBJ1-6
d_gene: TRBD1
abundance: NA
CDR3nt: TGTGCCAGCAGCGCCATACCGGGACAGGGAAATTCACCCCTCCACTTT
CDR3aa: CASSAIPGQGNSPLHF

v_gene: TRBV5-4
j_gene: TRBJ2-7
d_gene: TRBD2
abundance: NA
CDR3nt: TGTGCCAGCAGCTTCGAATTAGCGGGGGACCCAGAGGAGCAGTACTTC
CDR3aa: CASSFELAGDPEEQYF

v_gene: TRBV29-1
j_gene: TRBJ2-1
d_gene: TRBD1
abundance: NA
CDR3nt: TGCAGCACTCGACAGGGGAACAATGAGCAGTTCTTC
CDR3aa: CSTRQGNNEQFF

v_gene: TRBV11-2
j_gene: TRBJ2-3
d_gene: NA
abundance: NA
CDR3nt: TGTGCCAGCAGCTCAATAGAGTACGTTCTTGGTGGGTTAACAGATACGCAGTATTTT
CDR3aa: CASSSIEYVLGGLTDTQYF